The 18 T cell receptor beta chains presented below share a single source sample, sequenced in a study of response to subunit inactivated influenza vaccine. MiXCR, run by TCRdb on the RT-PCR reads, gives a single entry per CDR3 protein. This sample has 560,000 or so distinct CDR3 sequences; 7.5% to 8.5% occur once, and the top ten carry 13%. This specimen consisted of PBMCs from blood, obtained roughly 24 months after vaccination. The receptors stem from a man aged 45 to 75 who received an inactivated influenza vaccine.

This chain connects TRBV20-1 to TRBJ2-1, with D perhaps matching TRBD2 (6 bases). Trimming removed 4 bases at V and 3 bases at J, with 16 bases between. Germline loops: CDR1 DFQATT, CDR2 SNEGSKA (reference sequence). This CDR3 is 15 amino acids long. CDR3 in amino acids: CSAIGGLANYNEQFF. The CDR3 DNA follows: TGCAGTGCTATTGGTGGGCTAGCGAACTACAATGAGCAGTTCTTC.

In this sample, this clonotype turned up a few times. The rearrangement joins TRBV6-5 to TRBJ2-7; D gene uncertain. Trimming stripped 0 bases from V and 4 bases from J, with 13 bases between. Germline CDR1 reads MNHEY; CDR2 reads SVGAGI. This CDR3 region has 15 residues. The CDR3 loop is CASSYSGGDGYEQYF. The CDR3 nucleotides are TGTGCCAGCAGTTACTCTGGTGGAGACGGATACGAGCAGTACTTC.

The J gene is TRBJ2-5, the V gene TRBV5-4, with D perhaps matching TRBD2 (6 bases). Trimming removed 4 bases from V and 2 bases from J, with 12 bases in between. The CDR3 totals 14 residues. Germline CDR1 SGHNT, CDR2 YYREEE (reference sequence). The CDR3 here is CASSLEGTQETQYF. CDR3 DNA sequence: TGTGCCAGCAGCCTAGAGGGGACTCAAGAGACCCAGTACTTC.

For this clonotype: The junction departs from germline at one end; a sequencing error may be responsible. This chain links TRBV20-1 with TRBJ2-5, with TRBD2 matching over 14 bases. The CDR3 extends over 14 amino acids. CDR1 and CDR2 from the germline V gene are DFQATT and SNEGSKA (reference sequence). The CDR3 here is CSAKRSGLAGAHHF. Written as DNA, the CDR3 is TGCAGTGCAAAAAGGTCGGGACTAGCGGGAGCCCATCATTTC.

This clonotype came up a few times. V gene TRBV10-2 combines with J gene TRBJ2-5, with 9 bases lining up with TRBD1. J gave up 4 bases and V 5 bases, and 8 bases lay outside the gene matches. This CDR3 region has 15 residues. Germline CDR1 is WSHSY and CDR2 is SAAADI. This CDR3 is CASSKGQGKGETQYF. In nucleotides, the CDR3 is TGCGCCAGCAGTAAAGGACAGGGGAAGGGAGAGACCCAGTACTTC.

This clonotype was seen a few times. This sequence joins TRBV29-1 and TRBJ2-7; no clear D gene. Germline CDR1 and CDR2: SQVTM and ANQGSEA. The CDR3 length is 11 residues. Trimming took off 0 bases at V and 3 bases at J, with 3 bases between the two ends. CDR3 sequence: CSVEDYYEQYF. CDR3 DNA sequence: TGCAGCGTTGAAGATTACTACGAGCAGTACTTC.

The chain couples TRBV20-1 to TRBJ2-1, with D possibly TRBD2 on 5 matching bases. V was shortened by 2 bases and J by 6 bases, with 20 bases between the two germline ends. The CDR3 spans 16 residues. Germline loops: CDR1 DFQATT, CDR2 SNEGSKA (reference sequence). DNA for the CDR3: TGCAGTGCTAGATCCTCAACTAGTGTTTCAGGCAATGAGCAGTTCTTC. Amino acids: CSARSSTSVSGNEQFF.

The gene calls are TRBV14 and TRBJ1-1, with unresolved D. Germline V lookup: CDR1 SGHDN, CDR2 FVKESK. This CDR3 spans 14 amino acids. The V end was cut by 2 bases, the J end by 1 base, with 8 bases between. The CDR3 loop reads CASSQRIRNTEAFF. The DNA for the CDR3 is TGTGCCAGCAGCCAAAGGATCCGGAACACTGAAGCTTTCTTT.

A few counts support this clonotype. CDR3 coding DNA: TGTGCCAGTAGCACTAGCGGGAAAACAGATACGCAGTATTTT. As protein: CASSTSGKTDTQYF. The chain carries TRBV19 and TRBJ2-3, with 10 bases fitting TRBD2. Germline CDR1 LNHDA, CDR2 SQIVND (reference sequence). The CDR3 sequence is 14 residues long. Germline trimming cut 6 bases from V and 3 bases from J; bases unmatched to any gene: 3.

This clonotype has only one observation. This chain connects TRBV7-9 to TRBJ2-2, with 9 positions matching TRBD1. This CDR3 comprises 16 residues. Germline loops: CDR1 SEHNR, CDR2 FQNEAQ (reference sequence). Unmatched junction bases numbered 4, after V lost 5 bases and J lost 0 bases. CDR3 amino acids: CASSTDRGTNTGELFF. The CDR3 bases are TGTGCCAGCAGCACCGACAGGGGGACGAACACCGGGGAGCTGTTTTTT.

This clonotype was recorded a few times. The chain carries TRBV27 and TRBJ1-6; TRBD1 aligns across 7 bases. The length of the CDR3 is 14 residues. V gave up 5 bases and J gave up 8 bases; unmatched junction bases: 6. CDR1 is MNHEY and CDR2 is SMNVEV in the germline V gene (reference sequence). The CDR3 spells CASSTTGEYSPLHF. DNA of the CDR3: TGTGCCAGCAGTACCACAGGGGAGTATTCACCCCTCCACTTT.

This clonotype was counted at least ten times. The CDR3 protein is CASSPNRVGTYNEQFF. CDR3 nucleotide sequence: TGTGCCAGCAGTCCTAATAGGGTGGGCACCTACAATGAGCAGTTCTTC. The rearrangement links TRBV28 to TRBJ2-1; D is undetermined. V lost 5 bases and J 2 bases, leaving 16 bases between the germline ends. The CDR3 sequence is 16 residues long. Per germline, CDR1 MDHEN and CDR2 SYDVKM.

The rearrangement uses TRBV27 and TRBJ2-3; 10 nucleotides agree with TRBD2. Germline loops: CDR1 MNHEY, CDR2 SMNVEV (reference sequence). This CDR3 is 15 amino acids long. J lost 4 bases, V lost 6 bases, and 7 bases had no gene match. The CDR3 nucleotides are TGTGCCAGCAGCCCCCAGCGGGGGGGGGCAGATACGCAGTATTTT. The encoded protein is CASSPQRGGADTQYF.

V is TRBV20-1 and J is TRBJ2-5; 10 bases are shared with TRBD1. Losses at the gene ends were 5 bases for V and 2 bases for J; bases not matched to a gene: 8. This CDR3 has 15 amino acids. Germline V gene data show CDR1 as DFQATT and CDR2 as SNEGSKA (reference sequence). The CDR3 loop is CSAVPGQGTQETQYF. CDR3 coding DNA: TGCAGTGCTGTACCGGGACAGGGGACGCAAGAGACCCAGTACTTC.

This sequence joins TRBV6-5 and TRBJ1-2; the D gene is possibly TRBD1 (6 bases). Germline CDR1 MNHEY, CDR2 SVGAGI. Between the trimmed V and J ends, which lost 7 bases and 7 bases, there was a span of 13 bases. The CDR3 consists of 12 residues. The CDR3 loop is CASTDWGLGYTF. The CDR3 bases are TGTGCCAGCACCGACTGGGGGCTTGGCTACACCTTC.

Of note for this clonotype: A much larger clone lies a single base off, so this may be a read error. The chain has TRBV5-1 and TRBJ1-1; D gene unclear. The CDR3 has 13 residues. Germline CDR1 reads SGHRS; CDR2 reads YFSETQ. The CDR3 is CVSSLLLQSEAFF. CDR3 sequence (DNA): TGCGTCAGCAGCTTGTTACTACAGAGTGAAGCTTTCTTT.

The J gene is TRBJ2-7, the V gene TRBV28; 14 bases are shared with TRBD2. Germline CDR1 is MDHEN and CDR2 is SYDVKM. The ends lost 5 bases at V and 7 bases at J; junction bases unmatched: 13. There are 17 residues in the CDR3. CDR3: CASSIPPGLAGGREQYF. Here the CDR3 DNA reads TGTGCCAGCAGTATACCTCCCGGACTAGCGGGAGGTCGAGAGCAGTACTTC.

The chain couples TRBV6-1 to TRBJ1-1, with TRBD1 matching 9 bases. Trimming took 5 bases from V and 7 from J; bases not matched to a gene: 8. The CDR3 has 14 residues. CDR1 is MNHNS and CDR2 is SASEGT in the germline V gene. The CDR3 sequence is CASSISGTGFEAFF. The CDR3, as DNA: TGTGCCAGCAGTATTTCCGGGACAGGGTTTGAAGCTTTCTTT.